The 28 T cell receptor beta chains in this list originate from one sample, sequenced in a study of shared clonotypes between healthy human individuals. This table comes from immunoSEQ multiplex PCR, and its TCRdb copy is limited to in-frame clones, with some not included. The repertoire holds 1,400,000 or so clones, approximately 98.5% seen once, with over 0.3% in the top ten. Material for sequencing was naive CD4+ T cells sorted from blood. Regarding subset: CD45RA+ positively selected. Receptor source: a man aged 25 to 45 in good health.

This chain uses TRBV6-1 with TRBJ2-3, with D tentatively TRBD2 (7 bases). The CDR3 loop spans 14 amino acids. CDR1 is MNHNS and CDR2 is SASEGT in the germline V gene. With 7 bases removed from V and 1 base from J, the gap between germline ends came to 12 bases. The CDR3 reads CASKGGLRTDTQYF. The DNA for the CDR3 is TGTGCCAGCAAGGGGGGGCTCCGCACAGATACGCAGTATTTT.

This chain links TRBV5-1 with TRBJ1-5; 11 bases align to TRBD1. The ends lost 3 bases at V and 4 bases at J; junction bases unmatched: 6. The CDR3 extends over 16 amino acids. Germline lookup yields CDR1 SGHRS and CDR2 YFSETQ. CDR3 protein: CASSSGTGGRNQPQHF. The CDR3 nucleotides read TGCGCCAGCAGCTCCGGGACAGGGGGTCGGAATCAGCCCCAGCATTTT.

This rearrangement joins TRBV7-3 to TRBJ2-1, with a possible D match to TRBD1 (6 bases). The length of the CDR3 is 17 residues. V lost 0 bases and J lost 2, with 14 bases in between. CDR1 and CDR2 (germline): SGHTA, FQGTGA. The chain's CDR3 is CASSLTGWGHTYNEQFF. CDR3 DNA sequence: TGTGCCAGCAGCTTAACGGGGTGGGGACACACCTACAATGAGCAGTTCTTC.

The chain recombines TRBV7-2 with TRBJ2-7; 8 bases agree with TRBD1. V trimming: 5 bases; J trimming: 0 bases; junction bases outside the gene matches: 6. Germline CDR1 reads SGHTA; CDR2 reads FQGNSA. The CDR3 runs 15 residues. CDR3 protein: CASSHRTGLSYEQYF. The CDR3 coding sequence is TGTGCCAGCAGCCATCGGACAGGGCTCTCCTACGAGCAGTACTTC.

This rearrangement joins TRBV30 to TRBJ1-2; 12 positions match TRBD1. Per the germline V gene, CDR1 is GTSNPN and CDR2 is SVGIG (reference sequence). The CDR3 runs 17 residues. V was pared by 0 bases and J by 6 bases, with 11 bases of the junction left unmatched. This CDR3 is CAWSVPLGTGGEDGYTF. CDR3 coding DNA: TGTGCCTGGAGTGTCCCGCTCGGGACAGGGGGCGAAGATGGCTACACCTTC.

The chain links TRBV29-1 to TRBJ2-5, with 10 bases lining up with TRBD2. This CDR3 is 14 amino acids long. The trim removed 5 bases at V and 6 bases at J, leaving 9 bases unmatched. Per the germline V gene, CDR1 is SQVTM and CDR2 is ANQGSEA. The CDR3 DNA follows: TGCAGCGTTCCTCTTGGGGGACTAGCGAAGACCCAGTACTTC. This codes for CSVPLGGLAKTQYF.

V and J are TRBV13 and TRBJ2-3; 11 bases line up with TRBD1. The trim removed 5 bases at V and 4 bases at J, leaving 5 bases unmatched. Per germline, CDR1 PRHDT and CDR2 FYEKMQ (reference sequence). The CDR3 is made up of 15 amino acids. The CDR3 DNA sequence: TGTGCCAGCAGCCGAGGGACAGGGGGAGCAGATACGCAGTATTTT. Amino acid sequence: CASSRGTGGADTQYF.

The chain is built from TRBV19 and TRBJ1-2; 9 bases line up with TRBD1. Germline CDR1 and CDR2: LNHDA and SQIVND (reference sequence). The CDR3 length is 14 residues. After removal of 5 bases from V and 4 bases from J, the junction contained 5 bases not matched to a gene. CDR3 sequence (DNA): TGTGCCAGTAGTGCCGGACAGGGGACCTATGGCTACACCTTC. Translated, it gives CASSAGQGTYGYTF.

The chain carries TRBV29-1 and TRBJ1-2, with TRBD1 matching 7 bases. The CDR3 is made up of 12 amino acids. The germline CDR1 and CDR2 sequences are SQVTM and ANQGSEA. The junction had 7 bases not matched to a gene; V was cut back by 8 bases and J by 4 bases. As DNA, the CDR3 is TGCAGCCATGACAGGGTCGTCTATGGCTACACCTTC. Its protein is CSHDRVVYGYTF.

The J gene is TRBJ2-1, the V gene TRBV5-4; TRBD1 aligns across 9 bases. Per germline, CDR1 SGHNT and CDR2 YYREEE (reference sequence). The CDR3 spans 14 residues. Trimming took 4 bases from V and 7 from J; bases not matched to a gene: 6. The CDR3 sequence is CASSKGQGRNEQFF. The CDR3 DNA follows: TGTGCCAGCAGCAAAGGACAGGGGCGGAATGAGCAGTTCTTC.

The gene calls are TRBV14 and TRBJ2-3; 9 positions match TRBD2. V was clipped by 4 bases and J by 4 bases; unmatched bases: 9. Germline lookup yields CDR1 SGHDN and CDR2 FVKESK. This CDR3 region has 16 residues. The CDR3 loop is CASSRGRASWADTQYF. CDR3 in DNA: TGTGCCAGCAGCCGCGGGAGGGCCTCCTGGGCAGATACGCAGTATTTT.

This rearrangement joins TRBV13 to TRBJ2-1, with 11 positions matching TRBD2. This CDR3 is built from 15 residues. Per germline, CDR1 PRHDT and CDR2 FYEKMQ (reference sequence). V gave up 6 bases and J gave up 3 bases; unmatched junction bases: 4. DNA for the CDR3: TGTGCCAGCAGTTTGACTAGCGGGATCTACAATGAGCAGTTCTTC. It yields the protein CASSLTSGIYNEQFF.

The chain is built from TRBV27 and TRBJ1-5; D perhaps matches TRBD1 (5 bases). Germline V CDR1 and CDR2: MNHEY, SMNVEV (reference sequence). V was trimmed by 10 bases and J by 6 bases, leaving 13 bases between them. The CDR3 loop spans 12 amino acids. Here the CDR3 reads CATRRAGQPQHF. The CDR3 region has the DNA TGTGCCACGCGCAGGGCCGGTCAGCCCCAGCATTTT.

The V call is TRBV5-1, the J call TRBJ1-3; tentatively, D is TRBD1 (5 bases). CDR1 is SGHRS, CDR2 YFSETQ, per germline. CDR3 size: 16 residues. The V end was cut by 5 bases, the J end by 0 bases, with 15 bases between. CDR3 DNA sequence: TGCGCCAGCAGAGTTACCGGGGGGATCTCTGGAAACACCATATATTTT. Translation gives CASRVTGGISGNTIYF.

The chain joins TRBV9 to TRBJ2-3, with D unresolved. Trimming shortened V by 4 bases and J by 0 bases, and 6 bases separated the two germline ends. The CDR3 extends over 13 amino acids. Germline-derived CDR1 and CDR2 are SGDLS and YYNGEE. CDR3 in amino acids: CASSPSSTDTQYF. The DNA for the CDR3 is TGTGCCAGCAGCCCTAGTAGCACAGATACGCAGTATTTT.

The J gene is TRBJ2-7, the V gene TRBV5-1; no definite D call. The germline CDR1 and CDR2 sequences are SGHRS and YFSETQ. This CDR3 is 14 amino acids long. V was trimmed by 4 bases and J by 1 base, leaving 12 bases between them. CDR3 sequence: CASSRWLHSYEQYF. CDR3 DNA sequence: TGCGCCAGCAGCCGGTGGTTGCATTCCTACGAGCAGTACTTC.

V usage is TRBV5-1 and J usage is TRBJ2-5; D unclear. Per germline, CDR1 SGHRS and CDR2 YFSETQ. The length of the CDR3 is 13 residues. The ends were cut back, 4 bases at V and 2 bases at J, with 9 bases in the middle. CDR3 coding DNA: TGCGCCAGCAGCGCAAGGGTTCAAGAGACCCAGTACTTC. It codes for CASSARVQETQYF.

This clone showed up just once. Within the sample, other DNA sequences also encode this same CDR3. The chain has TRBV29-1 and TRBJ2-7; 7 bases line up with TRBD1. Trimming at V came to 6 bases and at J to 4 bases, leaving 6 bases not matched to a gene. This CDR3 has 12 residues. Germline loops: CDR1 SQVTM, CDR2 ANQGSEA. CDR3 amino acids: CSVRDSLYEQYF. In nucleotides, the CDR3 is TGCAGCGTCCGGGACAGCCTATACGAGCAGTACTTC.

The J gene is TRBJ1-1, the V gene TRBV6-6, with 8 bases aligning to TRBD1. CDR3 length: 16 residues. Germline loops: CDR1 MNHNY, CDR2 SVGAGI (reference sequence). V shed 1 base, J shed 5 bases, and the junction held 9 bases outside the gene matches. CDR3 residues: CASSYLAGGAGTEAFF. CDR3 bases: TGTGCCAGCAGTTACTTGGCAGGGGGCGCCGGAACTGAAGCTTTCTTT.

The rearrangement links TRBV5-4 to TRBJ2-2; perhaps D is TRBD1 or TRBD2 (5 bases each). CDR1 and CDR2 (germline): SGHNT, YYREEE (reference sequence). The CDR3 has 13 amino acids. V was cut by 4 bases and J by 3 bases, with 7 bases left in between. CDR3 DNA sequence: TGTGCCAGCAGCATGGGACACACCGGGGAGCTGTTTTTT. It yields the protein CASSMGHTGELFF.

The rearrangement links TRBV9 to TRBJ2-1; D is perhaps TRBD2 (6 bases). Trimming took 4 bases from V and 8 from J, leaving 25 bases between them. This CDR3 is built from 17 residues. CDR1 and CDR2 from the germline V gene are SGDLS and YYNGEE. This CDR3 reads CASSPTPDPSVVDEQFF. The CDR3 coding sequence is TGTGCCAGCAGCCCTACACCCGATCCTAGCGTTGTTGATGAGCAGTTCTTC.

The chain has TRBV19 and TRBJ2-7; weak D call: TRBD2 (5 bases). The CDR3 extends over 13 amino acids. The germline CDR1 and CDR2 sequences are LNHDA and SQIVND (reference sequence). V lost 9 bases and J lost 0, with 12 bases in between. The CDR3 region is CASAASLSYEQYF. The CDR3 bases are TGTGCCAGCGCGGCTAGCCTCTCCTACGAGCAGTACTTC.

The V gene is TRBV5-1, the J gene TRBJ2-6; D gene uncertain. V lost 0 bases and J 1 base, leaving 8 bases between the germline ends. The CDR3 sequence is 16 residues long. CDR1 and CDR2 from the germline V gene are SGHRS and YFSETQ. The chain's CDR3 is CASSLAMGSGANVLTF. CDR3 coding DNA: TGCGCCAGCAGCTTGGCCATGGGGTCTGGGGCCAACGTCCTGACTTTC.

This clone was detected once. The chain combines TRBV18 with TRBJ2-1; TRBD2 agrees at 8 bases. CDR1 KGHSH and CDR2 LQKENI come from the germline V gene. The trim removed 2 bases at V and 7 bases at J, leaving 7 bases unmatched. The CDR3 has 15 amino acids. CDR3 nucleotides: TGTGCCAGCTCACCAAGACTAGCGCGGACTAATGAGCAGTTCTTC. It translates to CASSPRLARTNEQFF.

This sequence joins TRBV2 and TRBJ1-3; 7 bases fit TRBD1. Germline lookup yields CDR1 SNHLY and CDR2 FYNNEI. V dropped 6 bases and J dropped 2; count of bases not matched to a gene: 7. The CDR3 covers 15 residues. In DNA form, the CDR3 reads TGTGCCAGCAGATCTAACAGGGGCACTGGAAACACCATATATTTT. Its protein product is CASRSNRGTGNTIYF.

The chain links TRBV18 to TRBJ2-5; D gene ambiguous. The CDR3 runs to 15 residues. Trimming left V 2 bases short and J 2 bases short, with 12 bases between. The germline gives CDR1 KGHSH, CDR2 LQKENI. DNA for the CDR3: TGTGCCAGCTCACCATTAGAGACAAGACAAGAGACCCAGTACTTC. Its protein is CASSPLETRQETQYF.

V is TRBV19 and J is TRBJ1-1, with 12 bases matching TRBD1. Looked up from germline, CDR1 is LNHDA and CDR2 is SQIVND (reference sequence). V was clipped by 8 bases and J by 4 bases; unmatched bases: 11. The CDR3 covers 16 residues. Here the CDR3 DNA reads TGTGCCAGTTTGACCGGGACAGGGGGCCTCGGCACTGAAGCTTTCTTT. It is translated as CASLTGTGGLGTEAFF.

This chain uses TRBV10-3 with TRBJ2-1; 15 nucleotides align to TRBD2. The J segment lost 0 bases and the V segment lost 10 bases, leaving 10 bases of the junction unmatched. Germline V gene sequence: CDR1 ENHRY, CDR2 SYGVKD. The CDR3 loop spans 18 amino acids. The CDR3: CATSGLAGGKSSYNEQFF. CDR3 nucleotides: TGTGCCACCTCGGGACTAGCGGGAGGCAAAAGCTCCTACAATGAGCAGTTCTTC.